The 4 T cell receptor beta chains in this list originate from one sample, sequenced in a study of T cell clones after liver transplantation. Clones were read by immunoSEQ multiplex PCR, and TCRdb kept only the in-frame ones, dropping some. This table has roughly 17,000 clones, 80% appearing once. The starting material was CD8+ T cells from blood, obtained roughly 48 months after liver transplant. These receptors all come from a human patient who received a liver transplant. Some T cells may originate from the graft donor.

The DNA for the CDR3 is TGTGCCTGGAGTACCGGGATAACAGGGGGCGTTTACGACGAGCAGTACTTC. Protein product: CAWSTGITGGVYDEQYF. This rearrangement joins TRBV30 to TRBJ2-7, with 9 bases identical to TRBD1. Germline V gene data show CDR1 as GTSNPN and CDR2 as SVGIG (reference sequence). J gave up 5 bases and V 2 bases, and 16 bases lay outside the gene matches. The CDR3 is made up of 17 amino acids.

The chain links TRBV4-1 to TRBJ2-7, with a possible D match to TRBD2 (5 bases). The V gene's germline CDR1 is MGHRA and CDR2 YSYEKL. CDR3 length: 16 residues. V lost 4 bases to trimming and J lost 0 bases, with 16 bases between them. The CDR3 DNA is TGCGCCAGCAGCCGAGACCGGGATACGAGCTCCTACGAGCAGTACTTC. Translation: CASSRDRDTSSYEQYF.

The chain combines TRBV27 with TRBJ2-1, with D unresolved. The ends were cut back, 5 bases at V and 8 bases at J, with 13 bases in the middle. The CDR3 totals 13 residues. From germline, CDR1 is MNHEY and CDR2 SMNVEV (reference sequence). The CDR3 sequence is CASSPSLVDEQFF. The CDR3 nucleotides read TGTGCCAGCAGTCCTTCGCTAGTAGATGAGCAGTTCTTC.

This clone occurred once. The J gene is TRBJ2-1, the V gene TRBV9, with 8 bases that match TRBD1. V shed 3 bases, J shed 3 bases, and the junction held 11 bases outside the gene matches. Germline V CDR1 and CDR2: SGDLS, YYNGEE. The CDR3 runs 17 residues. The CDR3 DNA sequence: TGTGCCAGCAGCGCCCGAGGGACAGGCCAATTCTACAATGAGCAGTTCTTC. Its translation: CASSARGTGQFYNEQFF.